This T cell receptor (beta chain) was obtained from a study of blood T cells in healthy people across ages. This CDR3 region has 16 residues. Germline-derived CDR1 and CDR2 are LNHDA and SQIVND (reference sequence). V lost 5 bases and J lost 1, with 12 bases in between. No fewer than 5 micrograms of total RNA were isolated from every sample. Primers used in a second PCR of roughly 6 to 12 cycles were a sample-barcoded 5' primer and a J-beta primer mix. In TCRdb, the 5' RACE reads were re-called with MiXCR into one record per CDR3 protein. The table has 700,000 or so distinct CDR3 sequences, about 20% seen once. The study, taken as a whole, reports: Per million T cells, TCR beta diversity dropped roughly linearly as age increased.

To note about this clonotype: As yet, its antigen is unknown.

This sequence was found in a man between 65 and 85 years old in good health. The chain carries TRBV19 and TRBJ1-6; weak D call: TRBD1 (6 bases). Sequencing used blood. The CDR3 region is CASSVHRVSYNSPLHF. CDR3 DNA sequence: TGTGCCAGTAGTGTCCACAGGGTTTCCTATAATTCACCCCTCCACTTT.